This is a list of T cell receptor beta chains from one sample in a study of CD8 T cells in ankylosing spondylitis. TCRdb passed the 5' RACE reads through MiXCR, listing each CDR3 protein once. This sample has around 340,000 distinct CDR3 sequences, with roughly 14% found just once. Sequencing was performed on blood, either unsorted or a sorted T cell fraction (not recorded which). Receptors originate from a male donor with ankylosing spondylitis or in good health (not recorded which). The CDR3 runs from the conserved cysteine through the conserved F or W. The D gene is left open where the match is weak. For some rows the clone size is stated as once, few or many, or as a class when expanded; others skip it.

CAIGLGRGRVEQYF	TGTGCCATCGGCCTGGGGCGAGGCAGGGTCGAGCAGTACTTC	TRBV4-2	TRBJ2-7	.	.
CASSTMTGPTEAFF	TGCGCCAGCAGCACTATGACAGGTCCCACTGAAGCTTTCTTT	TRBV5-1	TRBJ1-1	.	.
CASSPPFTRTLGEQFF	TGTGCCAGCAGTCCCCCATTTACGCGGACCCTAGGTGAGCAGTTCTTC	TRBV6-1	TRBJ2-1	few	.
CSAYHNEQFF	TGCAGTGCCTATCACAATGAGCAGTTCTTC	TRBV20-1	TRBJ2-1	few	.
CASSLRWTSADNEQFF	TGTGCCAGCAGCCTCCGTTGGACTAGCGCAGACAATGAGCAGTTCTTC	TRBV5-6	TRBJ2-1	.	TRBD2
CASSPLFGQTNTGELFF	TGTGCCAGCAGCCCACTTTTTGGGCAGACGAACACCGGGGAGCTGTTTTTT	TRBV11-2	TRBJ2-2	.	.
CASRASGGRIGELFF	TGTGCCAGTAGGGCTAGCGGGGGGCGCATCGGGGAGCTGTTTTTT	TRBV19	TRBJ2-2	few	TRBD2
CSADSGTSGSGELFF	TGCAGTGCTGACTCCGGGACTAGCGGGTCCGGGGAGCTGTTTTTT	TRBV20-1	TRBJ2-2	few	TRBD2
CASSRAGTGDPVNYGYTF	TGTGCCAGCAGCCGTGCCGGGACAGGGGACCCAGTCAACTATGGCTACACCTTC	TRBV3-1	TRBJ1-2	.	TRBD1
CASSLEAGMYGYTF	TGTGCCAGCAGCTTGGAGGCAGGGATGTATGGCTACACCTTC	TRBV5-4	TRBJ1-2	.	.
CASSFGDLIQETQYF	TGCGCCAGCAGCTTCGGGGACTTGATTCAAGAGACCCAGTACTTC	TRBV5-1	TRBJ2-5	.	.
CASSYEDKHSTDTQYF	TGTGCCAGCAGTTACGAAGACAAACATAGCACAGATACGCAGTATTTT	TRBV6-5	TRBJ2-3	.	.
CASRISGSLGSGELFF	TGTGCCAGCAGGATTAGCGGGTCCCTAGGGTCCGGGGAGCTGTTTTTT	TRBV12-3/TRBV12-4	TRBJ2-2	.	TRBD2
CASSLETSGSRGETQYF	TGCGCCAGCAGCTTGGAAACTAGCGGGAGCCGGGGCGAGACCCAGTACTTC	TRBV5-1	TRBJ2-5	few	TRBD2